This T cell receptor beta chain came from a study of blood T cell repertoires in COVID-19. Study summary: Both acute and convalescent COVID-19 samples were obtained from the United States, Italy and Spain. T cells, B-cell-depleted T cells, or PBMCs supplied cDNA or gDNA.

Generated by immunoSEQ multiplex PCR, the TCRdb table keeps only in-frame clones and is missing some. This table holds around 140,000 clones, approximately 89% found once. The CDR3 runs 17 residues. Germline V CDR1 and CDR2: MNHEY, SMNVEV (reference sequence). The V segment lost 3 bases and the J segment 3 bases; nucleotides outside the gene matches: 12. The clonotype comes from a human donor in a cohort sampled during active COVID-19. This chain uses TRBV27 with TRBJ2-7; 9 positions agree with TRBD1. The sequenced material came from peripheral blood. CDR3 nucleotides: TGTGCCAGCAGTTTTGGGCGACCGGGACAGGGAGTCTACGAGCAGTACTTC. As protein: CASSFGRPGQGVYEQYF.